This T cell receptor beta chain originates from a study of T cell repertoires in cytomegalovirus infection. Turning to the study itself: Based on public TCR beta signatures, there were indications of CMV infection and of a matching HLA type. Study-level points and caveats: Carriers of CMV and the relevant HLA type were discriminated by public TCR beta frequency. It was HLA-C-restricted CMV-specific TCR beta clonotypes that dominated the response ex vivo.

One entry per CDR3 protein results from TCRdb running MiXCR on the reads. The sample shows 150,000 to 200,000 distinct CDR3 sequences, approximately 15% of them seen only once. This clonotype was observed at least ten times. The antigen remains undetermined. Germline V CDR1 and CDR2: SGHVS, FQNEAQ. CDR3 length: 14 residues. V was clipped by 0 bases and J by 2 bases, with 8 bases between them. The chain couples TRBV7-8 to TRBJ2-7, with D maybe TRBD1 (6 bases). Specimen: PBMCs. This sequence originates from a human donor in good health (CMV status not recorded). Some clones in this sample may be carry-over from other donors' samples. As DNA, the CDR3 is TGTGCCAGCAGCTTAGCGGGGGCCCCCTACGAGCAGTACTTC. It specifies CASSLAGAPYEQYF.